This paragraph covers one T cell receptor beta chain sequence. Original handling: Nucleated cell number was recorded as an estimate derived from reference gene primer amplification. Here immunoSEQ multiplex PCR was the method, and the copy in TCRdb shows in-frame clones only, minus some. V and J calls and clone size come straight from that table; D and trimming were deduced from the DNA. The repertoire holds roughly 230,000 clones, with 89% as singletons. Enrolled through a virtual design, the participants were between roughly 18 and 100 years of age and came from 24 US areas. The sample is drawn from a study of blood T cell repertoires in COVID-19. Study at large: The United States, Italy and Spain provided the acute and convalescent COVID-19 samples. From T cells, B-cell-depleted T cells, or PBMCs came the material, which was cDNA or gDNA.

The sequencing sample was made of PBMCs or T cells enriched from blood (not recorded which). The source of this sequence is a woman in her twenties or thirties with acute COVID-19.

The CDR3 nucleotides read TGTGCCAGCAGTTCACAAGCAACTAATGAAAAACTGTTTTTT. It encodes CASSSQATNEKLFF. This rearrangement joins TRBV27 to TRBJ1-4, with D unclear. Trimming took 4 bases from V and 0 from J, leaving 6 bases between them. This CDR3 comprises 14 residues. Germline lookup yields CDR1 MNHEY and CDR2 SMNVEV (reference sequence).